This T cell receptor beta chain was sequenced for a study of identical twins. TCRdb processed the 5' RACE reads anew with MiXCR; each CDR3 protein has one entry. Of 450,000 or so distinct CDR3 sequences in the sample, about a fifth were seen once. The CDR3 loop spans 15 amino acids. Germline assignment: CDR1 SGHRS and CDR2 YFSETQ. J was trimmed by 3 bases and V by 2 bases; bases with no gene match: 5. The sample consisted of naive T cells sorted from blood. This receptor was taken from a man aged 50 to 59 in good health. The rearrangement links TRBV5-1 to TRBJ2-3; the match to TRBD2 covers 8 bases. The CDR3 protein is CASSFQAGDTDTQYF. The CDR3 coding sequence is TGCGCCAGCAGCTTTCAAGCGGGAGATACAGATACGCAGTATTTT.